The 20 T cell receptor beta chains in this list originate from one sample, sequenced in a study of T cell repertoires in cytomegalovirus infection. These receptors' targets are unknown. TCRdb ran MiXCR on the reads and lists one entry per CDR3 protein. This repertoire shows roughly 570,000 distinct CDR3 sequences, around two fifths found once; its top ten account for 48%. This specimen consisted of cultured PBMCs, obtained from culture after CMV antigen stimulation. The source is a human donor in good health (CMV status not recorded). Some clones in this sample may be carry-over from other donors' samples.

The chain recombines TRBV6-2 or TRBV6-3 with TRBJ2-3, with 10 positions matching TRBD2. This CDR3 is 18 amino acids long. Losses at the gene ends were 7 bases for V and 6 bases for J; bases not matched to a gene: 19. Germline-derived CDR1 and CDR2 are MNHEY and SVGEGT. Here the CDR3 reads CASIPGGIAGGQADTQYF. CDR3 bases: TGTGCCAGCATCCCCGGGGGGATAGCGGGAGGCCAGGCGGATACGCAGTATTTT.

V is TRBV7-6 and J is TRBJ2-2, with 7 bases matching TRBD1. CDR3 length equals 16 residues. J was trimmed by 0 bases and V by 5 bases; bases with no gene match: 6. Germline V CDR1 and CDR2: SGHVS, FNYEAQ. This chain's CDR3 is CASSQRQGTNTGELFF. CDR3 DNA: TGTGCCAGCAGCCAACGACAGGGTACGAACACCGGGGAGCTGTTTTTT.

This clonotype was picked up one time. The rearrangement uses TRBV7-8 and TRBJ2-5, with a weak D call TRBD1 (5 bases). The CDR3 is 14 residues long. Per germline, CDR1 SGHVS and CDR2 FQNEAQ. The germline V and J ends were trimmed by 2 bases and 4 bases, with 11 bases remaining between them. CDR3: CASSLKRQIETQYF. The CDR3 DNA is TGTGCCAGCAGCTTAAAGCGACAGATAGAGACCCAGTACTTC.

This clonotype was recorded a few times. V and J are TRBV12-3 or TRBV12-4 and TRBJ2-7; 10 bases fit TRBD2. This CDR3 contains 14 residues. The trim removed 6 bases at V and 3 bases at J, leaving 5 bases unmatched. The CDR3 DNA is TGTGCCAGCAGCCCCGGACTAGCGGACTACGAGCAGTACTTC. It codes for CASSPGLADYEQYF.

The chain employs TRBV7-8 and TRBJ2-1; D might be TRBD1 or TRBD2, each matching 5 bases. Between the trimmed V and J ends, which lost 0 bases and 9 bases, there was a span of 12 bases. The CDR3 consists of 14 residues. Germline CDR1 reads SGHVS; CDR2 reads FQNEAQ. The CDR3 nucleotides read TGTGCCAGCAGCTTAGCGGGACCCCTCGGTGAGCAGTTCTTC. The encoded protein is CASSLAGPLGEQFF.

A few counts support this clonotype. This rearrangement joins TRBV7-2 to TRBJ1-3; 7 bases fit TRBD1. With V trimmed by 5 bases and J by 3 bases, 13 bases remained unmatched. From germline, CDR1 is SGHTA and CDR2 FQGNSA. This CDR3 contains 17 residues. CDR3 coding DNA: TGTGCCAGCAGCCCCAGCCCAGGGGGAGAGAGTGGAAACACCATATATTTT. Protein: CASSPSPGGESGNTIYF.

The chain joins TRBV5-1 to TRBJ2-1, with 7 bases aligning to TRBD1. With 6 bases clipped from V and 5 bases from J, the junction kept 5 bases outside the gene matches. The length of the CDR3 is 13 residues. The germline gives CDR1 SGHRS, CDR2 YFSETQ. CDR3 amino acids: CASNTGAHNEQFF. CDR3 DNA: TGCGCCAGCAACACAGGGGCCCACAATGAGCAGTTCTTC.

The chain joins TRBV7-2 to TRBJ2-3, with TRBD2 matching over 12 bases. V lost 0 bases, J lost 5 bases, and 6 bases stayed unmatched. Germline CDR1 is SGHTA and CDR2 is FQGNSA. The CDR3 consists of 17 residues. CDR3 sequence (DNA): TGTGCCAGCAGCTTAGCCCTAGCGGGGGGGCGGGGAGATACGCAGTATTTT. Protein sequence: CASSLALAGGRGDTQYF.

This clonotype was counted many times. The CDR3 loop is CASATGKYGYTF. As DNA, the CDR3 is TGTGCCAGCGCGACAGGGAAATATGGCTACACCTTC. The chain carries TRBV7-8 and TRBJ1-2, with 7 bases aligning to TRBD1. V was clipped by 8 bases and J by 5 bases; unmatched bases: 5. This CDR3 region has 12 residues. Per the germline V gene, CDR1 is SGHVS and CDR2 is FQNEAQ.

The genes are TRBV28 and TRBJ2-3; tentatively, D is TRBD1 or TRBD2 (7 bases each). V was cut by 5 bases and J by 10 bases, with 13 bases left in between. CDR3 length: 12 amino acids. Germline CDR1 is MDHEN and CDR2 is SYDVKM. The CDR3 bases are TGTGCCAGCAGTCCGACAGGGAGGGCGCAGTATTTT. It codes for CASSPTGRAQYF. Full variable domain (rest looked up from reference TRBV28 and TRBJ2-3): DVKVTQSSRYLVKRTGEKVFLECVQDMDHENMFWYRQDPGLGLRLIYFSYDVKMKEKGDIPEGYSVSREKKERFSLILESASTNQTSMYLCASSPTGRAQYFGPGTRLTVL.

This chain uses TRBV6-1 with TRBJ1-3; D perhaps matches TRBD1 (5 bases). This CDR3 is 13 amino acids long. The V end lost 7 bases, the J end lost 0 bases, and 7 bases lay between the germline ends. Germline V gives CDR1 MNHNS, CDR2 SASEGT. The CDR3 nucleotides read TGTGCCAGCACAGACAGCTCTGGAAACACCATATATTTT. This encodes CASTDSSGNTIYF.

This clonotype was counted a few times. The V gene is TRBV19, the J gene TRBJ2-7, with a weak D call TRBD2 (5 bases). Germline V gene data show CDR1 as LNHDA and CDR2 as SQIVND (reference sequence). This CDR3 region has 14 residues. V was trimmed by 3 bases and J by 2 bases, leaving 11 bases between them. CDR3 region: CASSMQPGAYEQYF. The CDR3 DNA is TGTGCCAGTAGTATGCAGCCCGGGGCCTACGAGCAGTACTTC.

This chain joins TRBV20-1 and TRBJ2-7; 9 bases map to TRBD1. J lost 0 bases, V lost 0 bases, and 3 bases had no gene match. The CDR3 is 15 amino acids. Germline CDR1 reads DFQATT; CDR2 reads SNEGSKA (reference sequence). DNA for the CDR3: TGCAGTGCTAGAGACCTGGACAGGGGCTCCTACGAGCAGTACTTC. This translates into CSARDLDRGSYEQYF.

This chain links TRBV4-1 with TRBJ2-2, with no clear D. Germline V gene lookup returns CDR1 MGHRA and CDR2 YSYEKL. Trimming stripped 0 bases from V and 1 base from J, with 6 bases between. This CDR3 contains 15 residues. DNA of the CDR3: TGCGCCAGCAGCCAAGATTACCTGAACACCGGGGAGCTGTTTTTT. This gives the protein CASSQDYLNTGELFF.

The V gene is TRBV11-3, the J gene TRBJ2-5; no clear D. Germline CDR1 reads SGHNT; CDR2 reads YENEEA. The CDR3 sequence is 15 residues long. Trimming stripped 6 bases from V and 3 bases from J, with 17 bases between. The CDR3 region is CASSNHHLVKETQYF. In nucleotides, the CDR3 is TGTGCCAGCAGTAATCATCATCTAGTAAAAGAGACCCAGTACTTC.

This clonotype was seen a few times. This chain links TRBV7-2 with TRBJ2-2; TRBD2 matches 11 bases. V shed 2 bases, J shed 6 bases, and the junction held 5 bases outside the gene matches. CDR1 and CDR2 from the germline V gene are SGHTA and FQGNSA. The CDR3 consists of 16 residues. CDR3 amino acids: CASSLSSGGSPGELFF. The CDR3 DNA reads TGTGCCAGCAGCTTATCTAGCGGGGGGTCTCCCGGGGAGCTGTTTTTT.

This sequence joins TRBV19 and TRBJ1-1; TRBD1 is a possible D gene (5 bases). The CDR3 length is 12 residues. In germline, CDR1 is LNHDA, CDR2 SQIVND (reference sequence). Trimming took off 10 bases at V and 5 bases at J, with 14 bases between the two ends. The CDR3 is CATGRGLTEAFF. CDR3 in DNA: TGTGCCACGGGACGGGGGTTGACTGAAGCTTTCTTT.

This clonotype has a handful of counts. The CDR3 sequence is CASSSFQYRGPRRYNEQFF. In DNA, the CDR3 is TGTGCCAGCAGCTCATTCCAGTACCGGGGACCACGGCGGTACAATGAGCAGTTCTTC. V is TRBV7-2 and J is TRBJ2-1; D possibly uses TRBD1 or TRBD2 (5 bases each). Trimming removed 4 bases from V and 4 bases from J, with 26 bases in between. The CDR3 runs 19 residues. Germline loops: CDR1 SGHTA, CDR2 FQGNSA.

A word on this clonotype: The junction shows a germline mismatch at one end, possibly a read error. The chain employs TRBV6-5 and TRBJ2-3, with a tentative D call TRBD2 (6 bases). The CDR3 is made up of 12 amino acids. Germline V lookup: CDR1 MNHEY, CDR2 SVGAGI. CDR3 nucleotides: TGTGCCAGCAGTTCTCCTGGCGGGGTCGTGCATTTT. Its translation is CASSSPGGVVHF.

The chain uses TRBV12-3 or TRBV12-4 and TRBJ1-5; TRBD1 aligns across 7 bases. With 6 bases clipped from V and 0 bases from J, the junction kept 5 bases outside the gene matches. The CDR3 contains 15 residues. The CDR3 sequence: CASSRGQYSNQPQHF. The CDR3 bases are TGTGCCAGCAGCCGGGGACAGTATAGCAATCAGCCCCAGCATTTT.